The 13 T cell receptor beta chains below come from one sample, sequenced in a study of shared clonotypes between healthy human individuals. Method: immunoSEQ multiplex PCR; TCRdb's copy keeps in-frame clones and lacks some. The sample holds 2.3 million or so clones, 90% to 95% seen once. Sequences were obtained from naive CD4+ T cells from PBMCs. The subset is: CD45RA+ positively selected. The receptor source for this set is a man aged 18 to 30 in good health. Some clones in this sample may be carry-over from other donors' samples.

The chain joins TRBV6-5 to TRBJ1-3; D is unclear. This CDR3 is 13 amino acids long. The germline V gene has CDR1 MNHEY and CDR2 SVGAGI. The V end lost 6 bases, the J end lost 4 bases, and 10 bases lay between the germline ends. This chain's CDR3 is CASSSSAGNTIYF. CDR3 sequence (DNA): TGTGCCAGCAGCTCTTCAGCCGGAAACACCATATATTTT.

This chain uses TRBV30 with TRBJ2-1; TRBD2 agrees at 9 bases. CDR1 is GTSNPN and CDR2 is SVGIG in the germline V gene (reference sequence). Germline trimming cut 4 bases from V and 4 bases from J; bases unmatched to any gene: 5. CDR3 size: 14 residues. Written as DNA, the CDR3 is TGTGCCTGGACGTCGCTAGCGGGATACAATGAGCAGTTCTTC. As protein: CAWTSLAGYNEQFF.

V and J are TRBV18 and TRBJ2-3; 9 bases fit TRBD1. The CDR3 spans 15 residues. V gave up 8 bases and J gave up 4 bases; unmatched junction bases: 10. Germline loops: CDR1 KGHSH, CDR2 LQKENI. CDR3 in DNA: TGTGCCAGCGCCATAACAGGGGGCGCGGCAGATACGCAGTATTTT. This gives the protein CASAITGGAADTQYF. Full variable domain (missing parts from reference TRBV18 and TRBJ2-3): NAGVMQNPRHLVRRRGQEARLRCSPMKGHSHVYWYRQLPEEGLKFMVYLQKENIIDESGMPKERFSAEFPKEGPSILRIQQVVRGDSAAYFCASAITGGAADTQYFGPGTRLTVL.

V and J are TRBV27 and TRBJ2-1, with TRBD1 as a possible D gene (5 bases). The CDR3 totals 16 residues. V lost 4 bases and J 0 bases, leaving 13 bases between the germline ends. CDR1 is MNHEY and CDR2 is SMNVEV in the germline V gene (reference sequence). The CDR3 reads CASSSPRQGSYNEQFF. The CDR3 nucleotides are TGTGCCAGCAGTTCCCCTAGGCAGGGCTCCTACAATGAGCAGTTCTTC.

The J gene is TRBJ1-5, the V gene TRBV10-3; 7 bases align to TRBD1. J was trimmed by 5 bases and V by 8 bases; bases with no gene match: 15. The CDR3 contains 16 residues. Germline CDR1 ENHRY, CDR2 SYGVKD. CDR3 region: CAIGGGNRDRDQPQHF. For the CDR3, the DNA is TGTGCCATCGGGGGGGGGAATCGGGACAGAGATCAGCCCCAGCATTTT.

The J gene is TRBJ2-2, the V gene TRBV6-5, with no clear D. Germline CDR1 MNHEY, CDR2 SVGAGI. The CDR3 loop spans 14 amino acids. The V and J ends lost 0 bases and 5 bases respectively, with 7 bases between them. The CDR3 spells CASSYSTPTGELFF. The CDR3 DNA follows: TGTGCCAGCAGTTACTCGACCCCGACCGGGGAGCTGTTTTTT.

CDR3 loop: CASSLVQGTEQFF. For the CDR3, the DNA is TGTGCCAGCAGCTTAGTGCAGGGGACCGAGCAGTTCTTC. This chain uses TRBV11-1 with TRBJ2-1, with D possibly being TRBD1 (6 bases). This CDR3 has 13 residues. Trimming left V 1 base short and J 10 bases short, with 11 bases between. Germline V gene data show CDR1 as SGHAT and CDR2 as FQDESV (reference sequence).

This clone showed up just once. The rearrangement uses TRBV7-2 and TRBJ2-7; D gene uncertain. V gave up 3 bases and J gave up 6 bases, with 12 bases separating them. The germline V gene encodes CDR1 SGHTA and CDR2 FQGNSA. The CDR3 has 13 residues. CDR3: CASSFHLSGEQYF. The CDR3 DNA is TGTGCCAGCAGCTTCCACCTCTCCGGCGAGCAGTACTTC.

This chain connects TRBV7-9 to TRBJ2-2, with a possible D match to TRBD2 (6 bases). Deletions cut 7 bases from V and 6 bases from J, with 18 bases between. The germline gives CDR1 SEHNR, CDR2 FQNEAQ (reference sequence). The length of the CDR3 is 15 residues. CDR3 in amino acids: CASNSGPGGAGELFF. The CDR3 DNA sequence: TGTGCCAGCAACTCCGGCCCTGGCGGGGCCGGGGAGCTGTTTTTT.

Comments on this clone: Other DNA sequences in the same sample also yield this CDR3. The chain joins TRBV20-1 to TRBJ2-1; D remains unclear. This CDR3 has 11 residues. The ends were cut back, 3 bases at V and 8 bases at J, with 8 bases in the middle. Germline V CDR1 and CDR2: DFQATT, SNEGSKA (reference sequence). The CDR3 spells CSASTADEQFF. Here the CDR3 DNA reads TGCAGTGCTAGTACCGCGGATGAGCAGTTCTTC.

For this clone: The same CDR3 can be traced to other DNA sequences in this sample. The gene calls are TRBV5-1 and TRBJ2-5; D possibly corresponds to TRBD2 (5 bases). The CDR3 is 14 residues long. Germline lookup yields CDR1 SGHRS and CDR2 YFSETQ. V shed 2 bases and J shed 0 bases, with 8 bases lying between them. The CDR3 sequence is CASSFGGNQETQYF. The DNA of the CDR3 is TGCGCCAGCAGCTTCGGAGGTAACCAAGAGACCCAGTACTTC.

This clone has more than one count but fewer than ten. The same CDR3 also results from other DNA sequences found in this sample. The gene calls are TRBV5-1 and TRBJ2-5; D is uncertain. V was pared by 4 bases and J by 3 bases, with 4 bases between. CDR3 length: 11 residues. Germline V lookup: CDR1 SGHRS, CDR2 YFSETQ. The CDR3 protein is CASSAEETQYF. CDR3 bases: TGCGCCAGCAGCGCGGAAGAGACCCAGTACTTC.

V usage is TRBV19 and J usage is TRBJ2-7, with D perhaps TRBD1 or TRBD2 (5 bases each). V was clipped by 3 bases and J by 3 bases, with 9 bases between them. This CDR3 contains 13 residues. Germline V lookup: CDR1 LNHDA, CDR2 SQIVND (reference sequence). The CDR3 protein is CASSIGANYEQYF. For the CDR3, the DNA is TGTGCCAGTAGTATCGGGGCCAACTACGAGCAGTACTTC.